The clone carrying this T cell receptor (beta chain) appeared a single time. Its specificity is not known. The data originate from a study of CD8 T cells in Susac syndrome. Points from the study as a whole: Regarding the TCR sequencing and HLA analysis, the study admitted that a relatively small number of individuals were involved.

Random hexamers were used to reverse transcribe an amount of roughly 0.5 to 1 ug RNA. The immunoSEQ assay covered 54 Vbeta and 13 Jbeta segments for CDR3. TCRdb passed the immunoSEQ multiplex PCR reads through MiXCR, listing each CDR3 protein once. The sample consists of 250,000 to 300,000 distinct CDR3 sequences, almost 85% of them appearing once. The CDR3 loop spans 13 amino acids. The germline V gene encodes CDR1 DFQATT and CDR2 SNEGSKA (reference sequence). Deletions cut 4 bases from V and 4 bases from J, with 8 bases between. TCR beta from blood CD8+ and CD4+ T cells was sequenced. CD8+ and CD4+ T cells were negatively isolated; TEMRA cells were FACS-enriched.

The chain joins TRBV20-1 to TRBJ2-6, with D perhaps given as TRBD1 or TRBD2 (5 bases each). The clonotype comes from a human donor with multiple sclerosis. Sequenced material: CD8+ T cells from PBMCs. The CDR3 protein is CSATWDGANVLTF. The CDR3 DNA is TGCAGTGCTACATGGGACGGGGCCAACGTCCTGACTTTC.